The 22 T cell receptor beta chains given below trace back to one sample, sequenced in a study of PD-1 blockade in mismatch repair-deficient tumors (dated by TCRdb to 2016 to 2017). Libraries were built with the immunoSEQ multiplex PCR assay. Drawn from immuneACCESS, this table holds only the in-frame rearrangements with V and J called that TCRdb kept. Clones are partly lost; checked studies trace under half to an unresolved V gene and leave the rest unexplained. The sample table contains roughly 50,000 clones; only one count was recorded for roughly 75% of them. Of the sample, over 3% is held by the ten largest clones. The sequencing here drew on peripheral blood, taken 4 weeks after starting pembrolizumab. Receptors originate from an adult with mismatch repair-deficient cancer.

The chain has TRBV27 and TRBJ1-1; no clear D. CDR1 is MNHEY and CDR2 is SMNVEV in the germline V gene (reference sequence). The CDR3 loop spans 15 amino acids. The V end was cut by 6 bases, the J end by 1 base, with 15 bases between. CDR3 region: CASSLRRVGNTEAFF. The DNA of the CDR3 is TGTGCCAGCAGCCTTCGGAGGGTGGGGAACACTGAAGCTTTCTTT.

This chain connects TRBV4-1 to TRBJ2-5; TRBD2 is a possible D gene (5 bases). With 0 bases removed from V and 7 bases from J, the gap between germline ends came to 12 bases. The CDR3 runs to 14 residues. Germline lookup yields CDR1 MGHRA and CDR2 YSYEKL. The CDR3 DNA reads as TGCGCCAGCAGCCAAGATCGTCTAGCCCGGACCCAGTACTTC. This gives the protein CASSQDRLARTQYF.

The V gene is TRBV2, the J gene TRBJ1-5; a possible D gene is TRBD1 (5 bases). Germline V gives CDR1 SNHLY, CDR2 FYNNEI. Between the trimmed V and J ends, which lost 4 bases and 2 bases, there was a span of 9 bases. This CDR3 comprises 14 residues. For the CDR3, the DNA is TGTGCCAGCAGTGCAGGGAATCGCAATCAGCCCCAGCATTTT. Translating gives CASSAGNRNQPQHF.

The chain joins TRBV30 to TRBJ2-3; 8 nucleotides align to TRBD1. CDR3 length: 14 amino acids. CDR1 is GTSNPN and CDR2 is SVGIG in the germline V gene (reference sequence). V was clipped by 4 bases and J by 2 bases; unmatched bases: 5. The CDR3 bases are TGTGCCTGGATGACAGGGGCCTTCACAGATACGCAGTATTTT. This codes for CAWMTGAFTDTQYF.

V usage is TRBV20-1 and J usage is TRBJ1-1; D ambiguous. CDR1 and CDR2 (germline): DFQATT, SNEGSKA (reference sequence). This CDR3 spans 11 amino acids. V lost 3 bases and J 8 bases, leaving 10 bases between the germline ends. The DNA of the CDR3 is TGCAGTGCTAGTGCTGAAGTAGAAGCTTTCTTT. Translating gives CSASAEVEAFF.

The chain employs TRBV6-1 and TRBJ1-1; the D is unclear. The CDR3 extends over 14 amino acids. The germline V gene has CDR1 MNHNS and CDR2 SASEGT. Trimming took 2 bases from V and 0 from J, leaving 7 bases between them. CDR3 in amino acids: CASSEWVMNTEAFF. In DNA form, the CDR3 reads TGTGCCAGCAGTGAATGGGTGATGAACACTGAAGCTTTCTTT.

The sample holds a few counts of this clone. One junction end disagrees with the germline gene, perhaps due to a read error. The chain uses TRBV7-7 and TRBJ2-5, with TRBD2 matching 14 bases. The CDR3 runs to 16 residues. Germline assignment: CDR1 SSHAT and CDR2 FNYEAQ (reference sequence). CDR3 nucleotides: TGTGCTAGCAGCTTTGGGACTAGCGGGAGTATGCAGACCCAGTACTTC. Amino acids: CASSFGTSGSMQTQYF.

The chain recombines TRBV5-4 with TRBJ2-2; maybe TRBD2 (5 bases). CDR1 is SGHNT and CDR2 is YYREEE in the germline V gene (reference sequence). This CDR3 comprises 15 residues. V was clipped by 2 bases and J by 0 bases, with 8 bases between them. CDR3 in amino acids: CASSLLLANTGELFF. In DNA form, the CDR3 reads TGTGCCAGCAGCTTACTACTAGCGAACACCGGGGAGCTGTTTTTT.

The chain is built from TRBV9 and TRBJ1-1; 7 nucleotides agree with TRBD1. The V gene end was trimmed by 3 bases and the J gene end by 7 bases; junction bases not matched to a gene: 9. CDR1 is SGDLS, CDR2 YYNGEE, per germline. The CDR3 sequence is 14 residues long. CDR3 in amino acids: CASSARPRDSEAFF. The CDR3 DNA reads as TGTGCCAGCAGCGCACGACCAAGGGACAGTGAAGCTTTCTTT. Variable domain in full (rest from reference TRBV9 and TRBJ1-1): DSGVTQTPKHLITATGQRVTLRCSPRSGDLSVYWYQQSLDQGLQFLIQYYNGEERAKGNILERFSAQQFPDLHSELNLSSLELGDSALYFCASSARPRDSEAFFGQGTRLTVV.

The rearrangement uses TRBV6-6 and TRBJ1-5; TRBD1 aligns across 7 bases. The CDR3 is 14 amino acids. Trimming at V came to 7 bases and at J to 6 bases, leaving 9 bases not matched to a gene. Per the germline V gene, CDR1 is MNHNY and CDR2 is SVGAGI (reference sequence). CDR3 sequence (DNA): TGTGCCAGCACCCACCCTACAGGGGTTCAGCCCCAGCATTTT. Translated: CASTHPTGVQPQHF.

Only one count was recorded for this clone. The V gene is TRBV15, the J gene TRBJ2-5; possible D gene TRBD1, 6 bases. Looked up from germline, CDR1 is LNHNV and CDR2 is YYDKDF (reference sequence). V gave up 3 bases and J gave up 1 base, with 12 bases separating them. The CDR3 extends over 15 amino acids. The CDR3 DNA follows: TGTGCCACCAGCAGGGATGGGACACCCCAAGAGACCCAGTACTTC. This encodes CATSRDGTPQETQYF.

The chain joins TRBV27 to TRBJ2-2, with 11 nucleotides matching TRBD2. The trim removed 6 bases at V and 0 bases at J, leaving 15 bases unmatched. Germline V lookup: CDR1 MNHEY, CDR2 SMNVEV (reference sequence). This CDR3 is built from 20 residues. Written as DNA, the CDR3 is TGTGCCAGCAGAACGACTAGCGGGAAATACCAGTTCGCGAACACCGGGGAGCTGTTTTTT. This translates into CASRTTSGKYQFANTGELFF.

This clone was counted only a few times. The V call is TRBV27, the J call TRBJ1-2; D gene uncertain. The germline gives CDR1 MNHEY, CDR2 SMNVEV (reference sequence). V lost 5 bases and J lost 6, with 10 bases in between. CDR3 length: 12 residues. CDR3 loop: CASSRGGDGYTF. The CDR3 nucleotides read TGTGCCAGCAGTCGGGGAGGTGATGGCTACACCTTC.

This rearrangement joins TRBV5-4 to TRBJ2-2; TRBD2 matches at 8 bases. J lost 6 bases, V lost 2 bases, and 6 bases had no gene match. CDR3 length: 15 amino acids. Germline CDR1 and CDR2: SGHNT and YYREEE (reference sequence). CDR3 sequence reads: CASSLAGDRAGELFF. CDR3 DNA sequence: TGTGCCAGCAGCTTAGCGGGAGATAGGGCCGGGGAGCTGTTTTTT. The entire variable domain, with the rest obtained from reference TRBV5-4 and TRBJ2-2, is as follows: ETGVTQSPTHLIKTRGQQVTLRCSSQSGHNTVSWYQQALGQGPQFIFQYYREEENGRGNFPPRFSGLQFPNYSSELNVNALELDDSALYLCASSLAGDRAGELFFGEGSRLTVL.

The rearrangement uses TRBV25-1 and TRBJ2-2; unclear D gene. The CDR3 is 15 residues long. Trimming took off 5 bases at V and 3 bases at J, with 13 bases between the two ends. Germline V lookup: CDR1 MGHDK, CDR2 SYGVNS. DNA for the CDR3: TGTGCCAGCAGTTCCCGGACCGGAGACACCGGGGAGCTGTTTTTT. It codes for CASSSRTGDTGELFF.

The chain couples TRBV14 to TRBJ2-2; TRBD2 agrees at 10 bases. This CDR3 is 16 amino acids long. CDR1 and CDR2 from the germline V gene are SGHDN and FVKESK. V shed 5 bases, J shed 4 bases, and the junction held 7 bases outside the gene matches. DNA for the CDR3: TGTGCCAGCAGCATAGGACTAGCGGAAGCCACCGGGGAGCTGTTTTTT. This encodes CASSIGLAEATGELFF.

The V and J genes are TRBV9 and TRBJ2-3; 7 bases line up with TRBD2. The CDR3 is made up of 16 amino acids. V dropped 0 bases and J dropped 0; count of bases not matched to a gene: 4. Germline V gene sequence: CDR1 SGDLS, CDR2 YYNGEE. The CDR3 bases are TGTGCCAGCAGCGTAGCGAGCGGGGAGAGCACAGATACGCAGTATTTT. Residues: CASSVASGESTDTQYF.

This chain joins TRBV5-1 and TRBJ1-2; D remains unclear. The CDR3 has 15 residues. Germline-derived CDR1 and CDR2 are SGHRS and YFSETQ. Trimming took off 0 bases at V and 0 bases at J, with 9 bases between the two ends. CDR3 amino acids: CASSLGRASNYGYTF. The CDR3 DNA is TGCGCCAGCAGCTTGGGTAGGGCCTCTAACTATGGCTACACCTTC. Full variable domain (missing parts from reference TRBV5-1 and TRBJ1-2): KAGVTQTPRYLIKTRGQQVTLSCSPISGHRSVSWYQQTPGQGLQFLFEYFSETQRNKGNFPGRFSGRQFSNSRSEMNVSTLELGDSALYLCASSLGRASNYGYTFGSGTRLTVV.

Written as DNA, the CDR3 is TGTGCCAGCAGCTTGGTTGGCAGCCAGGAGACCCAGTACTTC. This translates into CASSLVGSQETQYF. The V gene is TRBV5-4, the J gene TRBJ2-5; D remains unclear. V lost 0 bases and J 5 bases, leaving 11 bases between the germline ends. This CDR3 contains 14 residues. In germline, CDR1 is SGHNT, CDR2 YYREEE (reference sequence).

The chain recombines TRBV18 with TRBJ1-2; TRBD1 matches 8 bases. The CDR3 has 13 amino acids. With 3 bases clipped from V and 3 bases from J, the junction kept 0 bases outside the gene matches. Per germline, CDR1 KGHSH and CDR2 LQKENI. Here the CDR3 reads CASSPTGDYGYTF. CDR3 nucleotides: TGTGCCAGCTCACCGACAGGGGACTATGGCTACACCTTC. Complete variable domain (other parts from reference TRBV18 and TRBJ1-2): NAGVMQNPRHLVRRRGQEARLRCSPMKGHSHVYWYRQLPEEGLKFMVYLQKENIIDESGMPKERFSAEFPKEGPSILRIQQVVRGDSAAYFCASSPTGDYGYTFGSGTRLTVV.

Comments on this clone: Germline is not matched at one junction end, which may reflect a read error. The chain combines TRBV7-7 with TRBJ2-5; D is uncertain. Germline loops: CDR1 SSHAT, CDR2 FNYEAQ (reference sequence). The CDR3 runs to 14 residues. The CDR3 DNA follows: TGTGCTAGCAGCAAAGGCCCAGTCCAAGAGACCCAGTACTTC. It encodes CASSKGPVQETQYF.

The chain carries TRBV7-9 and TRBJ2-7, with TRBD1 identical over 9 bases. The CDR3 runs 16 residues. J was trimmed by 2 bases and V by 2 bases; bases with no gene match: 7. CDR1 is SEHNR and CDR2 is FQNEAQ in the germline V gene (reference sequence). CDR3 region: CASSLITTGGTYEQYF. The CDR3 nucleotides read TGTGCCAGCAGCTTAATTACGACAGGGGGTACCTACGAGCAGTACTTC.